The entry below describes one T cell receptor (beta chain). Investigators took approximately 10 milliliters of peripheral blood from every donor. Samples each had at least 5 micrograms of total RNA extracted. PCR was performed a second time for about 7 to 12 cycles using a sample-barcoded 5' primer and a J-beta primer mix. Using its own MiXCR run on the 5' RACE reads, TCRdb lists one record per CDR3 protein. The sample lists hundreds of thousands of distinct CDR3 sequences; 35% to 50% were seen once. This entry is derived from a study of blood T cells in healthy people across ages. The CDR3 is 13 residues long. Trimming pared 1 base from V and 7 bases from J, leaving 5 bases between. Germline values: CDR1 LNHDA, CDR2 SQIVND (reference sequence).

This receptor was obtained from a man at least 80 years old in good health. The V and J genes are TRBV19 and TRBJ1-6; D call uncertain. The sample was blood. CDR3 bases: TGTGCCAGTAGTATAGCGAAGAATTCACCCCTCCACTTT. Translation: CASSIAKNSPLHF.